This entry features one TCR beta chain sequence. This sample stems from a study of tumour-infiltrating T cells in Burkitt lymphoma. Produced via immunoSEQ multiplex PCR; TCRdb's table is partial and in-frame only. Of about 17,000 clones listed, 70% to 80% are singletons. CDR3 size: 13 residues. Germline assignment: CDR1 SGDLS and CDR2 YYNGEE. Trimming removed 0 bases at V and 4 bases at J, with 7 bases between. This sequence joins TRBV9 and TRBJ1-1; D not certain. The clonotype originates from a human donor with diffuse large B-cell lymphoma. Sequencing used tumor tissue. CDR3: CASSVAVRTEAFF. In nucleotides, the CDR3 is TGTGCCAGCAGCGTAGCCGTGCGCACTGAAGCTTTCTTT.